This T cell receptor (beta chain) originates from a study of OX40 agonist ivuxolimab in advanced cancers. Overall study: An agonistic anti-OX40 (CD134) antibody, ivuxolimab, was used to treat the patients. Patients treated during dose escalation were battling hepatocellular carcinoma, melanoma, renal cell or head and neck cancer. A mean age of roughly 60 years, range roughly 20 to 80, was recorded, and approximately 80% were male.

Sequencing was performed with immunoSEQ multiplex PCR; in TCRdb, only in-frame clones are kept and a portion is missing. The profile shows roughly 100,000 clones, about 96% of them singletons. This clone occurred once. The CDR3 runs 13 residues. V shed 2 bases and J shed 0 bases, with 5 bases lying between them. Germline lookup yields CDR1 SGHAT and CDR2 FQNNGV. The sequence came from an adult with an advanced solid tumor such as melanoma, head and neck, liver or kidney cancer. This chain joins TRBV11-2 and TRBJ2-7; D not resolved. Here the sequenced sample was CD4+ or CD8+ T cells sorted from blood, taken in a trial of the OX40 agonist ivuxolimab. The CDR3 bases are TGTGCCAGCAGCTTACTAAGCTCCTACGAGCAGTACTTC. Protein sequence: CASSLLSSYEQYF.